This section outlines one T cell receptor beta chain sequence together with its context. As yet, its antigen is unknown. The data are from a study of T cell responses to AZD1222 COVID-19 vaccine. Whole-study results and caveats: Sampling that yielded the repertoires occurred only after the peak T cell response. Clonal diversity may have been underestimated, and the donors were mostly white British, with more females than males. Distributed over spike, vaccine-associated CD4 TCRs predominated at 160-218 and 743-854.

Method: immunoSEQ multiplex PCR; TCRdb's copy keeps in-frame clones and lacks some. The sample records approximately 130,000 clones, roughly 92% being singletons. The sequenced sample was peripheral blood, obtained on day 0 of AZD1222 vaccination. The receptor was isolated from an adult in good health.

CDR3 protein: CASSQAGQYYEQYF. The CDR3 nucleotides read TGCGCCAGCAGCCAAGCGGGACAGTATTACGAGCAGTACTTC. V is TRBV4-1 and J is TRBJ2-7, with 7 positions matching TRBD1. This CDR3 region has 14 residues. Germline V CDR1 and CDR2: MGHRA, YSYEKL. V gave up 1 base and J gave up 4 bases; unmatched junction bases: 4.